Presented here are 15 T cell receptor beta chains from one specimen sequenced in a study of T cells in localized non-small cell lung cancer. Produced via immunoSEQ multiplex PCR; TCRdb's table is partial and in-frame only. This sample carries 78,000 or so clones, about four fifths of them seen once, and the ten largest clones take under 3.5%. This specimen consisted of peripheral blood, obtained before any cancer treatment. The source of these receptors is a man between 35 and 75 years old with stage I lung adenocarcinoma.

This rearrangement joins TRBV7-2 to TRBJ2-3, with D uncertain. This CDR3 spans 13 amino acids. Germline V gene sequence: CDR1 SGHTA, CDR2 FQGNSA. V was cut by 5 bases and J by 3 bases, with 9 bases left in between. The CDR3 nucleotides read TGTGCCAGCAGCCCCGCGAATACAGATACGCAGTATTTT. Its translation: CASSPANTDTQYF. The full variable domain, rest sourced from reference TRBV7-2 and TRBJ2-3, is GAGVSQSPSNKVTEKGKDVELRCDPISGHTALYWYRQSLGQGLEFLIYFQGNSAPDKSGLPSDRFSAERTGGSVSTLTIQRTQQEDSAVYLCASSPANTDTQYFGPGTRLTVL.

The gene calls are TRBV5-1 and TRBJ2-3; D gene unclear. The CDR3 has 15 residues. V lost 1 base to trimming and J lost 1 base, with 10 bases between them. CDR1 is SGHRS, CDR2 YFSETQ, per germline. The CDR3 region is CASSLFALGTDTQYF. CDR3 DNA: TGCGCCAGCAGCTTGTTCGCCTTGGGCACAGATACGCAGTATTTT.

This clone was detected only a few times. The chain is built from TRBV19 and TRBJ2-1, with 8 nucleotides matching TRBD2. With V trimmed by 3 bases and J by 10 bases, 17 bases remained unmatched. Germline V gene data show CDR1 as LNHDA and CDR2 as SQIVND (reference sequence). The CDR3 contains 17 residues. CDR3 sequence reads: CASSIPAGTSRSREQFF. The DNA of the CDR3 is TGTGCCAGTAGTATTCCAGCCGGGACTAGTCGGTCACGGGAGCAGTTCTTC.

V gene TRBV19 combines with J gene TRBJ1-5; 10 bases align to TRBD1. J was trimmed by 5 bases and V by 1 base; bases with no gene match: 2. Germline V gene sequence: CDR1 LNHDA, CDR2 SQIVND (reference sequence). CDR3 length: 15 residues. The CDR3 sequence: CASSIGGTGDQPQHF. CDR3 nucleotides: TGTGCCAGTAGTATAGGTGGGACAGGGGATCAGCCCCAGCATTTT.

This clone has just one count. The chain links TRBV7-2 to TRBJ2-7; 11 bases are shared with TRBD2. Per the germline V gene, CDR1 is SGHTA and CDR2 is FQGNSA. V shed 5 bases and J 6 bases; nucleotides not matched to a gene: 9. CDR3 length equals 15 residues. The DNA for the CDR3 is TGTGCCAGCAGCCTAGGACTAGCGGGTGGCGGCGAGCAGTACTTC. Its translation: CASSLGLAGGGEQYF. Full variable domain (outside the CDR3, taken from reference TRBV7-2 and TRBJ2-7): GAGVSQSPSNKVTEKGKDVELRCDPISGHTALYWYRQSLGQGLEFLIYFQGNSAPDKSGLPSDRFSAERTGGSVSTLTIQRTQQEDSAVYLCASSLGLAGGGEQYFGPGTRLTVT.

V usage is TRBV5-6 and J usage is TRBJ2-2; 9 bases agree with TRBD1. The CDR3 contains 15 residues. Germline lookup yields CDR1 SGHDT and CDR2 YYEEEE. The ends lost 4 bases at V and 6 bases at J; junction bases unmatched: 7. The CDR3 sequence is CASSPGTGSSGELFF. Written as DNA, the CDR3 is TGTGCCAGCAGCCCCGGGACAGGGAGTTCCGGGGAGCTGTTTTTT.

V is TRBV5-4 and J is TRBJ1-1; D is uncertain. Trimming pared 4 bases from V and 7 bases from J, leaving 11 bases between. CDR3 length: 12 residues. CDR1 SGHNT and CDR2 YYREEE come from the germline V gene (reference sequence). Here the CDR3 DNA reads TGTGCCAGCAGCGATGGACTGGATGAAGCTTTCTTT. This encodes CASSDGLDEAFF.

V gene TRBV5-1 combines with J gene TRBJ2-3; D gene uncertain. Trimming removed 2 bases at V and 1 base at J, with 14 bases between. The CDR3 sequence is 16 residues long. The V gene's germline CDR1 is SGHRS and CDR2 YFSETQ. CDR3 nucleotide sequence: TGCGCCAGCAGCTTTATGGGCGATTCAGGCACAGATACGCAGTATTTT. Its protein product is CASSFMGDSGTDTQYF.

The chain joins TRBV28 to TRBJ2-7, with D unclear. The CDR3 has 14 amino acids. The V and J ends lost 5 bases and 8 bases respectively, with 19 bases between them. The germline CDR1 and CDR2 sequences are MDHEN and SYDVKM. CDR3 amino acids: CASSPPAQLRKQYF. In nucleotides, the CDR3 is TGTGCCAGCAGTCCCCCAGCGCAACTACGAAAGCAGTACTTC. The full variable domain, its missing parts supplied by reference TRBV28 and TRBJ2-7, is DVKVTQSSRYLVKRTGEKVFLECVQDMDHENMFWYRQDPGLGLRLIYFSYDVKMKEKGDIPEGYSVSREKKERFSLILESASTNQTSMYLCASSPPAQLRKQYFGPGTRLTVT.

V gene TRBV7-9 combines with J gene TRBJ1-2; D is unresolved. The CDR3 has 13 residues. CDR1 is SEHNR and CDR2 is FQNEAQ in the germline V gene (reference sequence). Between the trimmed V and J ends, which lost 5 bases and 2 bases, there was a span of 9 bases. DNA of the CDR3: TGTGCCAGCAGCCCCTCCCGAAACTATGGCTACACCTTC. It yields the protein CASSPSRNYGYTF.

The chain combines TRBV10-3 with TRBJ2-2, with a tentative D call TRBD2 (6 bases). The CDR3 covers 17 residues. Germline CDR1 reads ENHRY; CDR2 reads SYGVKD. Trimming pared 4 bases from V and 4 bases from J, leaving 19 bases between. The CDR3 bases are TGTGCCATCAGTGCCTACCCGACTAGGCTCGGCACCGGGGAGCTGTTTTTT. Translating gives CAISAYPTRLGTGELFF.

This chain connects TRBV5-1 to TRBJ2-5; 8 bases agree with TRBD1. Germline CDR1 and CDR2: SGHRS and YFSETQ. V was pared by 0 bases and J by 9 bases, with 7 bases of the junction left unmatched. This CDR3 comprises 14 residues. CDR3 sequence: CASSLAGQVAPQYF. CDR3 bases: TGCGCCAGCAGCTTGGCGGGACAGGTGGCCCCCCAGTACTTC.

V and J are TRBV9 and TRBJ1-2; 8 nucleotides match TRBD1. J lost 8 bases, V lost 0 bases, and 3 bases had no gene match. Germline-derived CDR1 and CDR2 are SGDLS and YYNGEE. This CDR3 is built from 13 residues. The CDR3 here is CASSVETGGGYTF. CDR3 DNA: TGTGCCAGCAGCGTAGAAACAGGGGGAGGCTACACCTTC.

This clone showed up just once. The chain has TRBV29-1 and TRBJ2-5; 7 positions match TRBD2. The ends lost 7 bases at V and 1 base at J; junction bases unmatched: 15. Per the germline V gene, CDR1 is SQVTM and CDR2 is ANQGSEA. The CDR3 runs 16 residues. CDR3 nucleotides: TGCAGCGGGGCTGGGGAGGGACGGGGACCCCAAGAGACCCAGTACTTC. Encoded protein: CSGAGEGRGPQETQYF. Supplemented by reference TRBV29-1 and TRBJ2-5, the full variable domain reads SAVISQKPSRDICQRGTSLTIQCQVDSQVTMMFWYRQQPGQSLTLIATANQGSEATYESGFVIDKFPISRPNLTFSTLTVSNMSPEDSSIYLCSGAGEGRGPQETQYFGPGTRLLVL.

This CDR3 reads CASSLAGGPSTGELFF. CDR3 DNA sequence: TGTGCCAGCAGCCTAGCGGGAGGGCCGAGCACCGGGGAGCTGTTTTTT. This chain links TRBV7-3 with TRBJ2-2; 12 bases are a match to TRBD2. This CDR3 comprises 16 residues. After removal of 5 bases from V and 4 bases from J, the junction contained 5 bases not matched to a gene. CDR1 SGHTA and CDR2 FQGTGA come from the germline V gene.